This T cell receptor beta chain is from a study of post-analysis software for immune sequencing data. TCR beta cDNA libraries included unique molecular identifiers. T cells numbering 1 to 10 million yielded roughly 0.5 million cDNA molecules. Each CDR3 protein gets one entry after TCRdb re-called the PCR reads with MiXCR. The repertoire holds fewer than 700,000 distinct CDR3 sequences, roughly 40% seen once, with 1.5% to 2% in the top ten. V was shortened by 5 bases and J by 9 bases, with 13 bases between the two germline ends. The V gene's germline CDR1 is SGHTA and CDR2 FQGNSA. The CDR3 sequence is 13 residues long. General study results and limits: Patients carried roughly 5 TRBV segments more frequently than controls did, and TRBV5-6, TRBV5-1 and TRBV20-1 were among them. There was significantly lower normalized Chao1 diversity in multiple sclerosis patients than in controls.

Concerning this clonotype itself: As yet, its antigen is unknown.

J is TRBJ1-4 and V is TRBV7-2; D unclear. The receptor comes from a girl under 18 with multiple sclerosis. Material for sequencing was blood. The DNA for the CDR3 is TGTGCCAGCAGCGAGAAAGTAAGGAAAAAACTGTTTTTT. Translated: CASSEKVRKKLFF.